The 20 T cell receptor beta chains given below trace back to one sample, sequenced in a study of shared T cell receptors in the human thymus. Repertoires were generated with immunoSEQ multiplex PCR, while TCRdb's copy carries only in-frame clones and drops some. The sample includes around 730,000 clones, around 85% seen only once; the top ten take around 0.0094%. These data also formed part of another study, on human thymus T cells.

Sample: thymocytes. The receptors come from a girl in the first two years of life with a congenital heart defect.

The chain is built from TRBV4-3 and TRBJ2-1; possible D gene TRBD2, 5 bases. V was cut by 3 bases and J by 8 bases, with 11 bases left in between. The CDR3 has 13 residues. Germline-derived CDR1 and CDR2 are LGHNA and YSLEER. The CDR3 DNA reads TGCGCCAGCAGCCATAGAACCGGGGATGAGCAGTTCTTC. Protein: CASSHRTGDEQFF.

The V and J genes are TRBV6-1 and TRBJ1-4; D perhaps matches TRBD1 (5 bases). In germline, CDR1 is MNHNS, CDR2 SASEGT. The CDR3 loop spans 19 amino acids. The germline V and J ends were trimmed by 4 bases and 4 bases, with 25 bases remaining between them. CDR3 nucleotide sequence: TGTGCCAGCAGTGGCGACAGCCGACTGCACAGGTTTATTAATGAAAAACTGTTTTTT. Translation: CASSGDSRLHRFINEKLFF.

The chain links TRBV5-1 to TRBJ2-1; D is undetermined. Per the germline V gene, CDR1 is SGHRS and CDR2 is YFSETQ. Deletions cut 0 bases from V and 9 bases from J, with 16 bases between. CDR3 length equals 15 residues. The CDR3 DNA reads as TGCGCCAGCAGCTTGGTGAGGTTAGCCCTCACTGAGCAGTTCTTC. Protein: CASSLVRLALTEQFF.

The rearrangement uses TRBV5-5 and TRBJ2-1; tentative D call: TRBD2 (5 bases). Germline V CDR1 and CDR2: SGHKS, YYEKEE (reference sequence). Between the trimmed V and J ends, which lost 0 bases and 0 bases, there was a span of 10 bases. This CDR3 has 16 amino acids. The CDR3: CASSLGGPYSYNEQFF. The DNA of the CDR3 is TGTGCCAGCAGCTTGGGCGGGCCCTACTCCTACAATGAGCAGTTCTTC.

This clone turned up a few times. The chain links TRBV5-4 to TRBJ1-1, with no clear D. With 5 bases removed from V and 11 bases from J, the gap between germline ends came to 19 bases. The germline V gene has CDR1 SGHNT and CDR2 YYREEE (reference sequence). The CDR3 length is 13 residues. As DNA, the CDR3 is TGTGCCAGCAGAGTCGATCAATCACCCGGGGCTTTCTTT. Its protein product is CASRVDQSPGAFF.

This chain links TRBV10-3 with TRBJ1-1; D possibly corresponds to TRBD1 (6 bases). This CDR3 region has 15 residues. Between the trimmed V and J ends, which lost 3 bases and 1 base, there was a span of 12 bases. The germline CDR1 and CDR2 sequences are ENHRY and SYGVKD. CDR3 coding DNA: TGTGCCATCAGTGACCCACTACAGGGGAACACTGAAGCTTTCTTT. It encodes CAISDPLQGNTEAFF.

CDR3 sequence (DNA): TGTGCCAGCAGCGGCCGGGACAGGGCGGGTGGAGGGGCCAACGTCCTGACTTTC. Its protein product is CASSGRDRAGGGANVLTF. V is TRBV9 and J is TRBJ2-6; 9 positions match TRBD1. CDR1 and CDR2 (germline): SGDLS, YYNGEE. This CDR3 spans 18 amino acids. V trimming: 3 bases; J trimming: 4 bases; junction bases outside the gene matches: 11.

The chain has TRBV5-4 and TRBJ1-1; D might be TRBD1 (6 bases). V dropped 6 bases and J dropped 1 base, with 28 bases sitting between them. The CDR3 is 19 amino acids. Germline V gene data show CDR1 as SGHNT and CDR2 as YYREEE (reference sequence). Here the CDR3 reads CASMVIWGRGNTPNTEAFF. CDR3 bases: TGTGCCAGCATGGTAATCTGGGGGCGGGGGAACACACCGAACACTGAAGCTTTCTTT.

V usage is TRBV6-5 and J usage is TRBJ2-3; 12 nucleotides line up with TRBD2. V trimming: 2 bases; J trimming: 6 bases; junction bases outside the gene matches: 6. CDR1 MNHEY and CDR2 SVGAGI come from the germline V gene. CDR3 length: 16 amino acids. The CDR3 reads CASSYRLAGGADTQYF. In nucleotides, the CDR3 is TGTGCCAGCAGTTACCGCCTAGCGGGGGGGGCGGATACGCAGTATTTT.

V gene TRBV30 combines with J gene TRBJ1-1, with a possible D match to TRBD1 (5 bases). The CDR3 runs to 12 residues. Germline values: CDR1 GTSNPN, CDR2 SVGIG (reference sequence). Trimming removed 2 bases from V and 5 bases from J, with 9 bases in between. The CDR3 coding sequence is TGTGCCTGGAGTAAAGGGGAAACTGAAGCTTTCTTT. It yields the protein CAWSKGETEAFF.

This clone was found once. The chain has TRBV2 and TRBJ2-6, with TRBD1 as a possible D gene (5 bases). The CDR3 sequence is 17 residues long. The germline V gene encodes CDR1 SNHLY and CDR2 FYNNEI. The V end was cut by 11 bases, the J end by 0 bases, with 20 bases between. CDR3 sequence reads: CASRVVWLSSGANVLTF. The CDR3, as DNA: TGTGCCTCCAGGGTAGTATGGCTAAGCTCTGGGGCCAACGTCCTGACTTTC.

This clone came up once. The chain has TRBV7-9 and TRBJ2-5; D may be TRBD2 (6 bases). V lost 0 bases and J 3 bases, leaving 11 bases between the germline ends. The CDR3 covers 15 residues. Germline CDR1 and CDR2: SEHNR and FQNEAQ (reference sequence). The CDR3 DNA sequence: TGTGCCAGCAGCTTAGCGCCGGGGGTAGAAGAGACCCAGTACTTC. It encodes CASSLAPGVEETQYF.

The V gene is TRBV23-1, the J gene TRBJ1-4; the D gene is possibly TRBD1 (6 bases). TRBV23-1 carries the ORF label, with uncertain function. V was clipped by 0 bases and J by 5 bases, with 10 bases between them. CDR3 length equals 15 residues. For the CDR3, the DNA is TGCGCCAGCAGTCAATCGGACAGCATGAATGAAAAACTGTTTTTT. Amino acid sequence: CASSQSDSMNEKLFF.

V is TRBV5-1 and J is TRBJ1-5, with TRBD1 identical over 9 bases. Germline CDR1 SGHRS, CDR2 YFSETQ. With 4 bases clipped from V and 4 bases from J, the junction kept 9 bases outside the gene matches. The CDR3 spans 16 residues. CDR3 sequence (DNA): TGCGCCAGCAGCCGCGCGGGCGGGACAGGGAATCAGCCCCAGCATTTT. As protein: CASSRAGGTGNQPQHF.

The V gene is TRBV11-2, the J gene TRBJ2-1, with 14 nucleotides matching TRBD2. Germline-derived CDR1 and CDR2 are SGHAT and FQNNGV. This CDR3 comprises 17 residues. With 5 bases clipped from V and 7 bases from J, the junction kept 10 bases outside the gene matches. CDR3: CASSPQRLAGGVNEQFF. For the CDR3, the DNA is TGTGCCAGCAGCCCCCAACGACTAGCGGGGGGGGTAAATGAGCAGTTCTTC.

The chain carries TRBV5-4 and TRBJ1-2, with TRBD1 identical over 8 bases. The V segment lost 4 bases and the J segment 7 bases; nucleotides outside the gene matches: 12. Germline values: CDR1 SGHNT, CDR2 YYREEE (reference sequence). The CDR3 totals 15 residues. The CDR3: CASSPRGRLQPGYTF. CDR3 DNA sequence: TGTGCCAGCAGCCCCAGGGGGCGGCTCCAGCCTGGCTACACCTTC. Variable domain in full (rest from reference TRBV5-4 and TRBJ1-2): ETGVTQSPTHLIKTRGQQVTLRCSSQSGHNTVSWYQQALGQGPQFIFQYYREEENGRGNFPPRFSGLQFPNYSSELNVNALELDDSALYLCASSPRGRLQPGYTFGSGTRLTVV.

The V and J genes are TRBV18 and TRBJ2-2; D remains unclear. Germline V lookup: CDR1 KGHSH, CDR2 LQKENI. The ends were cut back, 3 bases at V and 1 base at J, with 18 bases in the middle. CDR3 size: 18 residues. CDR3 protein: CASSPVNLPSGNTGELFF. In DNA form, the CDR3 reads TGTGCCAGCTCACCGGTCAATTTACCCTCAGGGAACACCGGGGAGCTGTTTTTT.

The CDR3: CASRGQAGGRPTDTQYF. The DNA for the CDR3 is TGCGCCAGCAGGGGCCAGGCGGGGGGCCGCCCGACAGATACGCAGTATTTT. J is TRBJ2-3 and V is TRBV5-1; TRBD2 aligns across 8 bases. V dropped 5 bases and J dropped 3; count of bases not matched to a gene: 14. The CDR3 covers 17 residues. From germline, CDR1 is SGHRS and CDR2 YFSETQ.

This chain uses TRBV5-1 with TRBJ2-5; 8 bases are a match to TRBD2. J was trimmed by 1 base and V by 1 base; bases with no gene match: 6. There are 16 residues in the CDR3. CDR1 is SGHRS, CDR2 YFSETQ, per germline. Written as DNA, the CDR3 is TGCGCCAGCAGCTTGAAGCGGGGGCCTCTCCAAGAGACCCAGTACTTC. Translating gives CASSLKRGPLQETQYF.

The J gene is TRBJ1-2, the V gene TRBV6-6; 8 bases align to TRBD1. The CDR3 is 15 amino acids. Germline V gives CDR1 MNHNY, CDR2 SVGAGI (reference sequence). Unmatched junction bases numbered 3, after V lost 2 bases and J lost 1 base. The CDR3 is CASSYRQGLNYGYTF. The CDR3 region has the DNA TGTGCCAGCAGTTACAGACAGGGGCTTAACTATGGCTACACCTTC.